This is a list of T cell receptor beta chains from one sample in a study of CD8+CD57+ T cells in acquired aplastic anemia. TCRdb recomputed calls from the reads with MiXCR, one row per CDR3 protein. The data contain tens of thousands of distinct CDR3 sequences, 76% of them singletons. The sample taken for sequencing was sorted CD4+, CD8+, or CD8+CD57+ T cells (not recorded which) from PBMCs. The receptors here all came from a human donor in good health, serving as a control. CDR3s include the opening cysteine and the closing phenylalanine or tryptophan. The D gene is left open where the match is weak. Clone size is not always given. Where it is, it says once, few, many or a class for expanded clones.

v_gene	d_gene	len	abundance	j_gene	CDR3aa	CDR3nt
TRBV20-1	-	16	-	TRBJ2-1	CSALPSGGQGYNEQFF	TGCAGTGCCCTCCCTAGCGGGGGACAGGGGTACAATGAGCAGTTCTTC
TRBV29-1	TRBD2	15	-	TRBJ2-5	CSVVRASGSQETQYF	TGCAGCGTTGTTAGGGCTAGCGGATCACAAGAGACCCAGTACTTC
TRBV29-1	TRBD1	11	-	TRBJ2-5	CSASQQGEVSF	TGCAGCGCTTCCCAACAGGGGGAGGTATCCTTC
TRBV20-1	-	14	few	TRBJ1-6	CSAPTGTPNSPLHF	TGCAGTGCTCCCACCGGGACACCAAATTCACCCCTCCACTTT
TRBV19	TRBD1	14	-	TRBJ2-7	CASSSTTGSYEQYF	TGTGCCAGTAGTAGCACGACAGGGTCCTACGAGCAGTACTTC
TRBV12-3/TRBV12-4	TRBD1	15	-	TRBJ1-2	CASSLAGTGQTGYTF	TGTGCCAGCAGTTTAGCCGGGACAGGGCAAACTGGCTACACCTTC
TRBV7-9	-	14	-	TRBJ2-3	CASSPGQRTDTQYF	TGTGCCAGCAGCCCCGGACAGCGCACAGATACGCAGTATTTT
TRBV10-3	TRBD1	14	-	TRBJ1-2	CASSRLDRDYGYTF	TGTGCCAGCAGTCGTCTGGACAGGGACTATGGCTACACCTTC
TRBV11-2	-	14	once	TRBJ1-6	CASSLTGGGSPLHF	TGTGCCAGCAGCCTCACCGGGGGAGGTTCACCCCTCCACTTT
TRBV19	TRBD1	15	-	TRBJ1-6	CASRIAGTVESPLHF	TGTGCCAGTAGGATAGCCGGGACAGTCGAATCACCCCTCCACTTT
TRBV20-1	-	13	once	TRBJ2-5	CSARSDGQETQYF	TGCAGTGCTAGATCGGACGGTCAAGAGACCCAGTACTTC
TRBV11-2	-	13	few	TRBJ2-5	CAGSLEGREAQYF	TGTGCCGGCAGCTTAGAAGGAAGAGAGGCCCAGTACTTC
TRBV10-3	-	12	-	TRBJ1-5	CAISQGDQPQHF	TGTGCCATCAGCCAGGGAGATCAGCCCCAGCATTTT
TRBV7-6	TRBD2	15	-	TRBJ2-5	CASSSGLAGEETQYF	TGTGCCAGCAGCTCCGGGCTAGCGGGGGAAGAGACCCAGTACTTC
TRBV25-1	-	13	-	TRBJ2-7	CASSSLETEEQYF	TGTGCCAGCAGTTCTCTAGAGACAGAAGAGCAGTACTTC
TRBV25-1	-	15	-	TRBJ2-1	CASSEVGTDHNEQFF	TGTGCCAGCAGTGAGGTGGGGACGGACCACAATGAGCAGTTCTTC
TRBV10-3	TRBD1	12	-	TRBJ2-1	CAIRDRDNEQFF	TGTGCCATCAGAGACAGGGACAATGAGCAGTTCTTC
TRBV2	-	13	-	TRBJ1-2	CASSFRGDYGYTF	TGTGCCAGCAGCTTCCGCGGGGACTATGGCTACACCTTC
TRBV20-1	-	11	-	TRBJ2-7	CSATESYEQYF	TGCAGTGCTACAGAATCCTACGAGCAGTACTTC
TRBV25-1	-	11	-	TRBJ2-7	CASSVAGKQYF	TGTGCCAGCAGTGTTGCGGGGAAGCAGTACTTC
TRBV14	-	14	-	TRBJ2-7	CASSLASSAYEQYF	TGTGCCAGCAGCTTGGCCTCTAGCGCCTACGAGCAGTACTTC